The T cell receptor (beta chain) under discussion was sequenced for a study of Ad26.COV2.S vaccination and SARS-CoV-2 variants. Clones were sequenced by immunoSEQ multiplex PCR, and TCRdb holds only the in-frame ones, with some missing. The sample yields a few hundred thousand clones, roughly 88% seen once. This sample's treatment: 15 to 20 received Ad26.COV2.S at low or high dose, single or two shots; 5 received placebo; per-sample allocation not given. Specimens were obtained on day 63 following the first vaccine or placebo injection. CDR3 length: 16 residues. Germline-derived CDR1 and CDR2 are MDHEN and SYDVKM. The V end lost 6 bases, the J end lost 4 bases, and 18 bases lay between the germline ends. This clone occurred a few times.

The rearrangement links TRBV28 to TRBJ2-2; D remains unclear. This specimen consisted of peripheral blood, obtained in a trial of Ad26.COV2.S vaccine versus placebo. The TCR sequence derives from a person between 18 and 59 years old who received the Ad26.COV2.S COVID-19 vaccine or a placebo. The CDR3 DNA sequence: TGTGCCAGCAGCCCCATGACTGCCCGAAGCACCGGGGAGCTGTTTTTT. Residues: CASSPMTARSTGELFF.